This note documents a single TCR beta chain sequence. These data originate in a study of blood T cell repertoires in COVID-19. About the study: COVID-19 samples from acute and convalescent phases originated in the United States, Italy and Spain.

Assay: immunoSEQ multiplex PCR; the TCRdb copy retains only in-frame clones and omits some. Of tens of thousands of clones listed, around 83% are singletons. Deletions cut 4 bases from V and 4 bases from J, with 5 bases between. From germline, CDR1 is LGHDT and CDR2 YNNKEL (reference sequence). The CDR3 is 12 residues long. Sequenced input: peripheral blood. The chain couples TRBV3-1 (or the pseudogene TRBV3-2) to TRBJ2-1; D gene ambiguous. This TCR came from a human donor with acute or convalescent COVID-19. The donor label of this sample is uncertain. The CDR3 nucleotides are TGTGCCAGCAGCCCAGGATACAATGAGCAGTTCTTC. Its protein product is CASSPGYNEQFF.